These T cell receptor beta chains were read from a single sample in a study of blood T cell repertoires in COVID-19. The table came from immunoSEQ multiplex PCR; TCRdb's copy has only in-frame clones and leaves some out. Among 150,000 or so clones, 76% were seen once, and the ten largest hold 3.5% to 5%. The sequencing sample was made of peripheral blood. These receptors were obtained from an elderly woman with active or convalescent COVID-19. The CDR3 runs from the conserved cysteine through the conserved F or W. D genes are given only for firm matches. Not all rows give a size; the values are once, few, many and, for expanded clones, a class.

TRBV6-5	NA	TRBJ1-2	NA	CASSYNPTGHYGYTF	TGTGCCAGCAGTTATAACCCAACAGGCCACTATGGCTACACCTTC
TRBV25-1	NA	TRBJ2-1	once	CASSEWRAGNYNEQFF	TGTGCCAGCAGTGAATGGAGGGCGGGGAACTACAATGAGCAGTTCTTC
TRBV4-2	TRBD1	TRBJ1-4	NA	CASSPKDRGLSNEKLFF	TGTGCCAGCAGCCCTAAGGACAGGGGGCTGTCTAATGAAAAACTGTTTTTT
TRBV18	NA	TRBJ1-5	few	CASSQGNSNQPQHF	TGTGCCAGCTCACAGGGGAATAGCAATCAGCCCCAGCATTTT
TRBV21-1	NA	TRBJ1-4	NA	CATEDRVIGTNEKLFF	TGTGCCACCGAGGACAGGGTAATAGGTACTAATGAAAAACTGTTTTTT
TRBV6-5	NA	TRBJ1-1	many	CASSYSSFALNTEAFF	TGTGCCAGCAGTTACTCGAGTTTCGCTCTGAACACTGAAGCTTTCTTT
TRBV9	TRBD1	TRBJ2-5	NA	CASSLQGQGVTTQYF	TGTGCCAGCAGCCTCCAAGGACAGGGCGTGACGACCCAGTACTTC
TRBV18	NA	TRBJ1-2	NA	CASSPTTPNYGYTF	TGTGCCAGCTCACCAACAACGCCGAACTATGGCTACACCTTC
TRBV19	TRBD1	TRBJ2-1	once	CASSARGGQGRYNEQFF	TGTGCCAGTAGTGCCCGGGGGGGACAGGGGCGGTACAATGAGCAGTTCTTC
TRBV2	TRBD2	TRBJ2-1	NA	CASRTPAGGLNEQFF	TGTGCCAGCAGGACCCCGGCGGGGGGGCTCAATGAGCAGTTCTTC
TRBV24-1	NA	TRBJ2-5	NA	CATSDTKGEETQYF	TGTGCCACCAGTGACACGAAAGGAGAAGAGACCCAGTACTTC
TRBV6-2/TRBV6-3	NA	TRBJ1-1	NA	CASSYSAGREAFF	TGTGCCAGCAGTTACTCGGCTGGCCGTGAAGCTTTCTTT
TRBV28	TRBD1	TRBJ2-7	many	CASSLRSTGKRQYF	TGTGCCAGCAGCCTCCGCTCGACAGGGAAGAGGCAGTACTTC
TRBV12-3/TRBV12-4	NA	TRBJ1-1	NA	CASSFGRNTEAFF	TGTGCCAGCAGTTTTGGGAGGAACACTGAAGCTTTCTTT
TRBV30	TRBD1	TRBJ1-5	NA	CAWGGTANNQPQHF	TGTGCCTGGGGCGGGACAGCAAACAATCAGCCCCAGCATTTT
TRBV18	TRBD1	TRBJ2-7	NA	CASSQGTGNTYEQYF	TGTGCCAGCTCACAAGGGACAGGGAACACCTACGAGCAGTACTTC
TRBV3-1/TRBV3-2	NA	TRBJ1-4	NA	CASSQDGGAKVLFF	TGTGCCAGCAGCCAAGATGGGGGGGCAAAGGTTCTGTTTTTT